The 23 T cell receptor beta chains below were found in one sample sequenced in a study of blood T cell repertoires in COVID-19. The method was immunoSEQ multiplex PCR; TCRdb's version includes in-frame clones alone and lacks a portion of them. The sample yields approximately 270,000 clones, 80% to 90% seen once. The sequenced material came from peripheral blood. These receptor sequences come from an elderly man with acute or convalescent COVID-19.

This clone has just one count. This chain links TRBV7-2 with TRBJ1-4; 7 bases map to TRBD1. The CDR3 loop spans 15 amino acids. J gave up 7 bases and V 2 bases, and 7 bases lay outside the gene matches. The germline V gene encodes CDR1 SGHTA and CDR2 FQGNSA. DNA of the CDR3: TGTGCCAGCAGCTTACGATCAGGGGGATTTGAAAAACTGTTTTTT. It encodes CASSLRSGGFEKLFF.

The chain employs TRBV7-2 and TRBJ2-2, with D possibly matching TRBD1 (6 bases). The CDR3 consists of 17 residues. Trimming pared 2 bases from V and 2 bases from J, leaving 15 bases between. Germline V gives CDR1 SGHTA, CDR2 FQGNSA. The CDR3 bases are TGTGCCAGCAGCTTATATTCCGGACAGATTAACACCGGGGAGCTGTTTTTT. Translated, it gives CASSLYSGQINTGELFF.

V and J are TRBV7-9 and TRBJ1-4, with TRBD1 matching 7 bases. Looked up from germline, CDR1 is SEHNR and CDR2 is FQNEAQ (reference sequence). This CDR3 region has 16 residues. The V gene end was trimmed by 4 bases and the J gene end by 5 bases; junction bases not matched to a gene: 10. The CDR3 loop is CASSWGSGTVNEKLFF. CDR3 coding DNA: TGTGCCAGCAGCTGGGGATCCGGGACAGTCAATGAAAAACTGTTTTTT.

The chain uses TRBV18 and TRBJ1-1, with D maybe TRBD1 (5 bases). V gave up 2 bases and J gave up 6 bases, with 13 bases separating them. Germline V CDR1 and CDR2: KGHSH, LQKENI. The CDR3 is 14 residues long. CDR3 sequence (DNA): TGTGCCAGCTCACCAACACAGGCCGAGGCTGAAGCTTTCTTT. This sequence encodes CASSPTQAEAEAFF.

The chain couples TRBV12-3 or TRBV12-4 to TRBJ2-2; maybe TRBD2 (5 bases). V dropped 4 bases and J dropped 7 bases, with 7 bases sitting between them. CDR3 length: 12 residues. The CDR3 region is CASSSGVGELFF. In nucleotides, the CDR3 is TGTGCCAGCAGTTCCGGGGTCGGGGAGCTGTTTTTT.

The count of this clone is one. The chain uses TRBV5-4 and TRBJ1-2; 7 nucleotides match TRBD1. V dropped 3 bases and J dropped 3; count of bases not matched to a gene: 8. CDR1 is SGHNT and CDR2 is YYREEE in the germline V gene (reference sequence). This CDR3 contains 15 residues. This CDR3 is CASSYQTGFDYGYTF. The CDR3 region has the DNA TGTGCCAGCAGCTATCAGACAGGGTTCGACTATGGCTACACCTTC.

The chain links TRBV7-9 to TRBJ2-3, with a tentative D call TRBD2 (6 bases). V was pared by 3 bases and J by 3 bases, with 13 bases between. CDR3 size: 15 residues. Germline CDR1 reads SEHNR; CDR2 reads FQNEAQ (reference sequence). CDR3 protein: CASSFVAGRTDTQYF. CDR3 in DNA: TGTGCCAGCAGCTTTGTCGCGGGGAGAACAGATACGCAGTATTTT.

The chain couples TRBV6-5 to TRBJ2-5, with D possibly being TRBD2 (6 bases). Germline V gene data show CDR1 as MNHEY and CDR2 as SVGAGI. There are 14 residues in the CDR3. V was trimmed by 0 bases and J by 1 base, leaving 6 bases between them. The CDR3 protein is CASSYSGLQETQYF. The CDR3, as DNA: TGTGCCAGCAGTTACTCGGGACTCCAAGAGACCCAGTACTTC.

The rearrangement links TRBV2 to TRBJ2-7; TRBD2 might be the D (6 bases). The germline V gene encodes CDR1 SNHLY and CDR2 FYNNEI. The CDR3 has 15 residues. Trimming took 5 bases from V and 2 from J, leaving 16 bases between them. In nucleotides, the CDR3 is TGTGCCAGCAGTCCCCGAGGAGGGGCCACCTACGAGCAGTACTTC. It translates to CASSPRGGATYEQYF.

The chain has TRBV7-9 and TRBJ2-3; 8 nucleotides line up with TRBD2. Germline values: CDR1 SEHNR, CDR2 FQNEAQ (reference sequence). The CDR3 contains 17 residues. V shed 5 bases, J shed 6 bases, and the junction held 16 bases outside the gene matches. The CDR3 reads CASSPYPYREGGDTQYF. The CDR3 DNA sequence: TGTGCCAGCAGCCCCTACCCTTACCGGGAGGGAGGTGATACGCAGTATTTT. The full variable domain, in which reference TRBV7-9 and TRBJ2-3 provide the parts outside the CDR3, is DTGVSQNPRHKITKRGQNVTFRCDPISEHNRLYWYRQTLGQGPEFLTYFQNEAQLEKSRLLSDRFSAERPKGSFSTLEIQRTEQGDSAMYLCASSPYPYREGGDTQYFGPGTRLTVL.

CDR3 protein: CASSLTTGSYEQYF. The CDR3 DNA follows: TGCGCCAGCAGCTTGACGACAGGGTCGTACGAGCAGTACTTC. The chain has TRBV5-1 and TRBJ2-7, with TRBD1 matching 7 bases. After removal of 1 base from V and 4 bases from J, the junction contained 5 bases not matched to a gene. Germline-derived CDR1 and CDR2 are SGHRS and YFSETQ. There are 14 residues in the CDR3.

The table lists this clone with a few counts. The rearrangement uses TRBV5-1 and TRBJ2-3, with 7 bases aligning to TRBD1. Trimming took 7 bases from V and 2 from J; bases not matched to a gene: 13. This CDR3 has 16 residues. The V gene's germline CDR1 is SGHRS and CDR2 YFSETQ. The CDR3 sequence: CASGILTGFNTDTQYF. In nucleotides, the CDR3 is TGCGCCAGCGGGATTTTGACAGGGTTTAACACAGATACGCAGTATTTT.

The V and J genes are TRBV7-2 and TRBJ1-2; 9 bases fit TRBD1. With 5 bases clipped from V and 7 bases from J, the junction kept 11 bases outside the gene matches. This CDR3 spans 15 amino acids. The V gene's germline CDR1 is SGHTA and CDR2 FQGNSA. The chain's CDR3 is CASSVDSGTGSGYTF. CDR3 DNA sequence: TGTGCCAGCAGCGTGGATTCCGGGACAGGGTCTGGCTACACCTTC.

This chain uses TRBV4-3 with TRBJ1-6; D is ambiguous. Trimming shortened V by 1 base and J by 8 bases, and 12 bases separated the two germline ends. CDR1 and CDR2 from the germline V gene are LGHNA and YSLEER. This CDR3 spans 15 amino acids. The chain's CDR3 is CASSQALRSDSPLHF. CDR3 sequence (DNA): TGCGCCAGCAGCCAAGCACTCAGGTCGGATTCACCCCTCCACTTT.

This chain's CDR3 is CASSVGLPGRETQYF. As DNA, the CDR3 is TGCGCCAGCAGCGTGGGACTTCCTGGCCGGGAGACCCAGTACTTC. The chain uses TRBV5-1 and TRBJ2-5, with TRBD2 as a possible D gene (6 bases). Germline V lookup: CDR1 SGHRS, CDR2 YFSETQ. The V end was cut by 4 bases, the J end by 5 bases, with 18 bases between. The CDR3 is 15 residues long.

This clone was observed a single time. The chain joins TRBV6-5 to TRBJ2-7; maybe TRBD2 (5 bases). The length of the CDR3 is 13 residues. V was trimmed by 7 bases and J by 0 bases, leaving 10 bases between them. Germline V gives CDR1 MNHEY, CDR2 SVGAGI. CDR3 sequence reads: CASTRRDSYEQYF. Written as DNA, the CDR3 is TGTGCCAGCACTCGACGGGACTCCTACGAGCAGTACTTC.

This clone was observed once. The chain recombines TRBV29-1 with TRBJ2-5, with D tentatively TRBD2 (5 bases). The V end was cut by 7 bases, the J end by 5 bases, with 14 bases between. Germline CDR1 SQVTM, CDR2 ANQGSEA. This CDR3 is 12 amino acids long. CDR3 region: CSAPGSWETQYF. The CDR3 nucleotides are TGCAGCGCACCGGGGAGCTGGGAGACCCAGTACTTC.

This chain links TRBV6-6 with TRBJ1-2; 8 nucleotides line up with TRBD1. The V gene's germline CDR1 is MNHNY and CDR2 SVGAGI (reference sequence). Trimming removed 6 bases from V and 8 bases from J; junction bases left unmatched: 5. The CDR3 contains 12 residues. The CDR3 loop is CASSDRGGGYTF. CDR3 nucleotides: TGTGCCAGCAGCGACAGGGGCGGCGGCTACACCTTC.

This clone is a singleton in its sample. The chain employs TRBV3-1 (or the pseudogene TRBV3-2) and TRBJ2-5; D is possibly TRBD2 (7 bases). The CDR3 totals 16 residues. Germline CDR1 and CDR2: LGHDT and YNNKEL (reference sequence). The V end lost 4 bases, the J end lost 0 bases, and 15 bases lay between the germline ends. The CDR3 sequence: CASSLLGGANQETQYF. The CDR3 nucleotides read TGTGCCAGCAGCCTACTTGGGGGGGCCAACCAAGAGACCCAGTACTTC.

The chain joins TRBV9 to TRBJ1-1; TRBD1 aligns across 11 bases. J gave up 0 bases and V 1 base, and 5 bases lay outside the gene matches. Looked up from germline, CDR1 is SGDLS and CDR2 is YYNGEE. The CDR3 sequence is 17 residues long. The chain's CDR3 is CASSVRGQGEMNTEAFF. The CDR3 nucleotides are TGTGCCAGCAGCGTAAGGGGACAGGGGGAAATGAACACTGAAGCTTTCTTT. The full variable domain, with the rest looked up from reference TRBV9 and TRBJ1-1, is DSGVTQTPKHLITATGQRVTLRCSPRSGDLSVYWYQQSLDQGLQFLIQYYNGEERAKGNILERFSAQQFPDLHSELNLSSLELGDSALYFCASSVRGQGEMNTEAFFGQGTRLTVV.

The V and J genes are TRBV7-2 and TRBJ1-4; D may be TRBD1 (6 bases). Between the trimmed V and J ends, which lost 6 bases and 3 bases, there was a span of 17 bases. In germline, CDR1 is SGHTA, CDR2 FQGNSA. The CDR3 contains 16 residues. CDR3 nucleotide sequence: TGTGCCAGCAGTCAAACGCAGGGGTGGGCTAATGAAAAACTGTTTTTT. Its translation: CASSQTQGWANEKLFF. Variable domain in full (rest from reference TRBV7-2 and TRBJ1-4): GAGVSQSPSNKVTEKGKDVELRCDPISGHTALYWYRQSLGQGLEFLIYFQGNSAPDKSGLPSDRFSAERTGGSVSTLTIQRTQQEDSAVYLCASSQTQGWANEKLFFGSGTQLSVL.

This chain connects TRBV16 to TRBJ1-2, with D tentatively TRBD1 (5 bases). The CDR3 is made up of 13 amino acids. The V gene lost 0 bases and the J gene lost 4 bases, with 6 bases spanning the gap. Germline CDR1 is KGHSY and CDR2 is FQNENV. In DNA form, the CDR3 reads TGTGCCAGCAGCCAATCGGACACCTATGGCTACACCTTC. It yields the protein CASSQSDTYGYTF. Looking up the rest from reference TRBV16 and TRBJ1-2 gives the full variable domain: GEEVAQTPKHLVRGEGQKAKLYCAPIKGHSYVFWYQQVLKNEFKFLISFQNENVFDETGMPKERFSAKCLPNSPCSLEIQATKLEDSAVYFCASSQSDTYGYTFGSGTRLTVV.

J is TRBJ2-5 and V is TRBV24-1, with 7 positions matching TRBD1. The V gene's germline CDR1 is KGHDR and CDR2 SFDVKD. V was clipped by 4 bases and J by 5 bases; unmatched bases: 6. The CDR3 covers 14 residues. CDR3 sequence reads: CATSDTTGIETQYF. The CDR3, as DNA: TGTGCCACCAGTGACACGACAGGGATCGAGACCCAGTACTTC.